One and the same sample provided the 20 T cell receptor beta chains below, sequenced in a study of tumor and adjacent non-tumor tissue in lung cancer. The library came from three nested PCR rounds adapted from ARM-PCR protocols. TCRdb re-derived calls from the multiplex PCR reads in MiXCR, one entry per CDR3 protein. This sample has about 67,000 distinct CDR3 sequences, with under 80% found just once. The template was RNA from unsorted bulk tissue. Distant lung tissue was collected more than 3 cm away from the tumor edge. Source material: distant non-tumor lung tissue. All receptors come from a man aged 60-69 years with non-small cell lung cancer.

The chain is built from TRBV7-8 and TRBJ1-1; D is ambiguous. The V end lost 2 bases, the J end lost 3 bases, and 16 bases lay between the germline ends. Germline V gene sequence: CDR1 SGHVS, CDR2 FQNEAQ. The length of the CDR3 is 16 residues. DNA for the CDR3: TGTGCCAGCAGCTTATCGACTACACACATGGACACTGAAGCTTTCTTT. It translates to CASSLSTTHMDTEAFF. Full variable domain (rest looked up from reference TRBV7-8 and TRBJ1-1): GAGVSQSPRYKVAKRGQDVALRCDPISGHVSLFWYQQALGQGPEFLTYFQNEAQLDKSGLPSDRFFAERPEGSVSTLKIQRTQQEDSAVYLCASSLSTTHMDTEAFFGQGTRLTVV.

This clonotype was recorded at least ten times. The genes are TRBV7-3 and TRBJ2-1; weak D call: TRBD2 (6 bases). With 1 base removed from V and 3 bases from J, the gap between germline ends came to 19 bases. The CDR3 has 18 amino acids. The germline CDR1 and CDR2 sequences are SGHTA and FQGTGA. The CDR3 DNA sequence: TGTGCCAGCAGCTTAATAGGAGGGGCACCTCAATACTACAATGAGCAGTTCTTC. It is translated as CASSLIGGAPQYYNEQFF.

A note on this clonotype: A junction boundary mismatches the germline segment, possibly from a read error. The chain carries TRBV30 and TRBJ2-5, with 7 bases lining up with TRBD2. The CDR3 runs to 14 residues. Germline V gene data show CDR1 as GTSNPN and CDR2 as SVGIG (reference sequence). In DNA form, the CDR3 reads TGTGCTTGGAGTGGCCATGCGGGAGCGGAGACCCAGTACTTC. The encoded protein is CAWSGHAGAETQYF.

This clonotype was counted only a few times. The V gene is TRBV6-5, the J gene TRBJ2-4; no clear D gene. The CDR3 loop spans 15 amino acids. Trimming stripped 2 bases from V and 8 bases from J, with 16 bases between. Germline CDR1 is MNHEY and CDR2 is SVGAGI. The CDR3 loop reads CASSYRLEAIHIQYF. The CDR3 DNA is TGTGCCAGCAGTTACAGGCTAGAGGCCATACACATTCAGTACTTC.

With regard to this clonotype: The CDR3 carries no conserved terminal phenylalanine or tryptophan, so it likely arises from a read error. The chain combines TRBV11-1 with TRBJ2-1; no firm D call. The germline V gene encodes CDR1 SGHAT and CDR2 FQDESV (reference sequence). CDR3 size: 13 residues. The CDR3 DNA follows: TGTACCAGCTGCGAAGGTTACGGCAATGAGCAGTTCCTC. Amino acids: CTSCEGYGNEQFL.

CDR3 sequence reads: CVCSRNYNEQFF. The CDR3 DNA sequence: TGTGTCTGCAGTCGGAATTACAATGAGCAGTTCTTC. J is TRBJ2-1 and V is TRBV6-1, with unresolved D. This CDR3 has 12 residues. Per the germline V gene, CDR1 is MNHNS and CDR2 is SASEGT.

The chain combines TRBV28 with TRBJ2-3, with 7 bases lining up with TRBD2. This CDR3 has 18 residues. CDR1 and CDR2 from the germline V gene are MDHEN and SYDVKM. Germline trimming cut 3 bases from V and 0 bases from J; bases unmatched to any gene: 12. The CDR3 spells CASSLVLTGGISTDTQYF. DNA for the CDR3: TGTGCCAGCAGTTTGGTGCTAACGGGAGGAATTAGCACAGATACGCAGTATTTT.

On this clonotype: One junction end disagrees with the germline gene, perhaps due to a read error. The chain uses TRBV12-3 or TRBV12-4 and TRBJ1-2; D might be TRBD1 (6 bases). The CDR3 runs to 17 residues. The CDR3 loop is CTSSLISRGGGEDGYTF. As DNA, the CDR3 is TGTACCAGCAGTTTAATCAGCCGCGGGGGGGGCGAGGATGGCTACACCTTC.

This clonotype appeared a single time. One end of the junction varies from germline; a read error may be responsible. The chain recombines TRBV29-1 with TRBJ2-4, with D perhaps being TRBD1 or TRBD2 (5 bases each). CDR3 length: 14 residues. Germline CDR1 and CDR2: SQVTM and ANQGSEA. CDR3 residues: CSVESKGWGNIQCF. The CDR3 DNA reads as TGTAGCGTTGAGTCGAAGGGTTGGGGGAACATTCAGTGCTTC.

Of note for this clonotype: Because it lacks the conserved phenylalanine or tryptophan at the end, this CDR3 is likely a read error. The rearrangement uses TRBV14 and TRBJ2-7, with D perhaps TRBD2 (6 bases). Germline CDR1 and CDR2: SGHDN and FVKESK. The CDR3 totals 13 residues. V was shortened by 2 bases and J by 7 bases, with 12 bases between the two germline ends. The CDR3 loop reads CASSQSSGGEQYL. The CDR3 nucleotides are TGTGCCAGCAGCCAAAGTTCCGGGGGTGAGCAGTACTTA.

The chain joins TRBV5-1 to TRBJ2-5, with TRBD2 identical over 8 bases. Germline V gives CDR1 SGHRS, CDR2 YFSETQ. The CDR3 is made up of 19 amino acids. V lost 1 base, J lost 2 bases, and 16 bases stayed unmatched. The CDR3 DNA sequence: TGCGCCAGCAGCTTGTACACCAGCGGGAGAGGCCCAATTCAAGAGACCCAGTACTTC. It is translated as CASSLYTSGRGPIQETQYF.

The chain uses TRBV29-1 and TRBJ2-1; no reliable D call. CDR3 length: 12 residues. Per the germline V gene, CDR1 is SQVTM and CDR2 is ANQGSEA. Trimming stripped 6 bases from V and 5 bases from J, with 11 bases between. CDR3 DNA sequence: TGCAGCGTAAATCATTCGGACAATGAGCAGTTCTTC. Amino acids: CSVNHSDNEQFF.

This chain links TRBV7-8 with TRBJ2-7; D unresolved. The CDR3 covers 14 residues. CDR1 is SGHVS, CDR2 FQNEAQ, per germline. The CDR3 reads CISSLASNSYEQYF. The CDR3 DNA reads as TGTATCAGCAGCTTAGCCTCAAACAGCTACGAGCAGTACTTC.

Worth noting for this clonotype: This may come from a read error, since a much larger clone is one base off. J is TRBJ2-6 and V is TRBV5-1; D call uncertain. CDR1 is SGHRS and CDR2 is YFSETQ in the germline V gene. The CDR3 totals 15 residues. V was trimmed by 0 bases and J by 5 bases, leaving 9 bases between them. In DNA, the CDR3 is TGCGCCAGCAGCTTGGCTCCATCTAGGGCCAACGTCCTGACTTTC. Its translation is CASSLAPSRANVLTF.

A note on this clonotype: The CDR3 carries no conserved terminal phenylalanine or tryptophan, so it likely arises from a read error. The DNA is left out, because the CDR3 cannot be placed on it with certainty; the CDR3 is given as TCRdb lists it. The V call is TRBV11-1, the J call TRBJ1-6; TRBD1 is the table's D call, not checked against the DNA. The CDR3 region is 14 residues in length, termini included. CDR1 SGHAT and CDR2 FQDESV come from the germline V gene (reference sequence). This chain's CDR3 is CASSSGDHNSPLHS.

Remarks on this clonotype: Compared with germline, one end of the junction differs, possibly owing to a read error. DNA for the CDR3: TGTGCCAGCTGTTTATACTCCTTAGCCAAAAACATTCAATACTTC. Encoded protein: CASCLYSLAKNIQYF. The chain has TRBV28 and TRBJ2-4; D gene unclear. The CDR3 extends over 15 amino acids. Germline V gene sequence: CDR1 MDHEN, CDR2 SYDVKM.

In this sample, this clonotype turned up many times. This chain's CDR3 is CASSFSTYEQYF. As DNA, the CDR3 is TGTGCCAGCAGCTTCTCTACCTACGAGCAGTACTTC. The chain is built from TRBV7-8 and TRBJ2-7; unclear D gene. V was trimmed by 3 bases and J by 2 bases, leaving 5 bases between them. This CDR3 is built from 12 residues. The V gene's germline CDR1 is SGHVS and CDR2 FQNEAQ. Complete variable domain (other parts from reference TRBV7-8 and TRBJ2-7): GAGVSQSPRYKVAKRGQDVALRCDPISGHVSLFWYQQALGQGPEFLTYFQNEAQLDKSGLPSDRFFAERPEGSVSTLKIQRTQQEDSAVYLCASSFSTYEQYFGPGTRLTVT.

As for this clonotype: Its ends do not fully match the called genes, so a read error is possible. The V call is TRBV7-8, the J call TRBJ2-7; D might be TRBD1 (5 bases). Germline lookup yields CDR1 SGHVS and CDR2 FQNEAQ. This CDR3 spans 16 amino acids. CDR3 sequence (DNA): TGTGCCAGCAACCTAGGCCCAGGGCAGGCCACCTACGAGCATTACTTC. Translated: CASNLGPGQATYEHYF.

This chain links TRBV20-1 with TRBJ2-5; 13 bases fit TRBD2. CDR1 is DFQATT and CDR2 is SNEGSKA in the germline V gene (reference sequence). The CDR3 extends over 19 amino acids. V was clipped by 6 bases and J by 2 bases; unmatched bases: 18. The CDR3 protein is CSATIAGTSGIGEQETQYF. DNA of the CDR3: TGCAGTGCAACAATAGCCGGGACTAGCGGGATAGGGGAACAAGAGACCCAGTACTTC.

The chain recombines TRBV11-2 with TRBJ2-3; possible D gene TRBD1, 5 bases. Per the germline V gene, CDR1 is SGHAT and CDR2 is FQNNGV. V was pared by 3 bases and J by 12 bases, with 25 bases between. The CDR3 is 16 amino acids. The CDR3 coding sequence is TGTGCCAGCAGCTTGCAAGGGGCGCAGGTGTCAGATATCCAGTATTTT. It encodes CASSLQGAQVSDIQYF.